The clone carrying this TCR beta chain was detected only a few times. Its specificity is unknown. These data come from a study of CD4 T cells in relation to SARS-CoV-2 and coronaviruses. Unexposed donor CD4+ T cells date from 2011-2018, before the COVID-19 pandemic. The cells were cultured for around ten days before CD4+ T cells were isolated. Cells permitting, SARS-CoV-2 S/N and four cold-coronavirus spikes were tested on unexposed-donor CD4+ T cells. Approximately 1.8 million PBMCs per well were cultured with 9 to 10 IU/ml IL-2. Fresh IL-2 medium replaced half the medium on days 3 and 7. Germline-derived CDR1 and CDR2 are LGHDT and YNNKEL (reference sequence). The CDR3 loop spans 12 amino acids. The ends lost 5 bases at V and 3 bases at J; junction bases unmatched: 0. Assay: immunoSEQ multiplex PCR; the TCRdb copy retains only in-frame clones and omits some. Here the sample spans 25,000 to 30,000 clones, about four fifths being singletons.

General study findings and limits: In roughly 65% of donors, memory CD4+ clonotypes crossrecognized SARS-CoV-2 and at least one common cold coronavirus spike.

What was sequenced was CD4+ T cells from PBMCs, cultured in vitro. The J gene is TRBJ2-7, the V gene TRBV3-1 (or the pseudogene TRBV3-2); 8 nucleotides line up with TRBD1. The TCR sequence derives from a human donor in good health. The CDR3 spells CASSGQGYEQYF. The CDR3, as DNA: TGTGCCAGCAGCGGACAGGGCTACGAGCAGTACTTC.